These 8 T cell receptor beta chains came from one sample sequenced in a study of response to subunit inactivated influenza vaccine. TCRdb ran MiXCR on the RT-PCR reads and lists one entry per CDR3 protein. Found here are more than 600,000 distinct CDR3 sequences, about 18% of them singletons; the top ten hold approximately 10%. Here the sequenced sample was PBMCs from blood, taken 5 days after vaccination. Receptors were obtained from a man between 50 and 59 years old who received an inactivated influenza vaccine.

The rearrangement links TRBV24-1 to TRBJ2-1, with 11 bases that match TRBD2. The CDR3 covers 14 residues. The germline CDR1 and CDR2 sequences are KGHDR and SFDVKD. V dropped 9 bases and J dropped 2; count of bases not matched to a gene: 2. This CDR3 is CATGGLAAYNEQFF. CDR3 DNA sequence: TGTGCCACCGGGGGACTAGCGGCCTACAATGAGCAGTTCTTC.

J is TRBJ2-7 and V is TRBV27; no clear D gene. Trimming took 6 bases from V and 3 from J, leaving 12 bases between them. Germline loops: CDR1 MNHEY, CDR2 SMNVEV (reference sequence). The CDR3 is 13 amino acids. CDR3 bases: TGTGCCAGCAGATTTCATAACAACTACGAGCAGTACTTC. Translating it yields CASRFHNNYEQYF.

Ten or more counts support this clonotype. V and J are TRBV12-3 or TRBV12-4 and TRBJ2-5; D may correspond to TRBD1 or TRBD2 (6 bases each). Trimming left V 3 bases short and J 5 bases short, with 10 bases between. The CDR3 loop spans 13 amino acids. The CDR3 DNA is TGTGCCAGCAGTTTTGGGGGGCCTGAGACCCAGTACTTC. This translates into CASSFGGPETQYF.

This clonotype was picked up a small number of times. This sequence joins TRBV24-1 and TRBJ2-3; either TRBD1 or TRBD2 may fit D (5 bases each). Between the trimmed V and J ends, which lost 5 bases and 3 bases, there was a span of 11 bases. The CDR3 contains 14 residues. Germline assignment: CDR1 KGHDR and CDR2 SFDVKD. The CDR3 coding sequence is TGTGCCACCAGTGCCCGGGGCGGTACAGATACGCAGTATTTT. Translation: CATSARGGTDTQYF.

DNA for the CDR3: TGCAGTGCTAGTAAGGGTCCGGATCGCAATCAGCCCCAGCATTTT. Residues: CSASKGPDRNQPQHF. V usage is TRBV20-1 and J usage is TRBJ1-5; the D is unclear. The germline CDR1 and CDR2 sequences are DFQATT and SNEGSKA (reference sequence). This CDR3 region has 15 residues. V dropped 3 bases and J dropped 2 bases, with 14 bases sitting between them.

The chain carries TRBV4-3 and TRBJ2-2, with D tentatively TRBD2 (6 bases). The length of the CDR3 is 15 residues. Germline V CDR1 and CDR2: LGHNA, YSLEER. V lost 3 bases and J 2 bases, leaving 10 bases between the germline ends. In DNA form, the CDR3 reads TGCGCCAGCAGCCAGTGGGGGGATAACACCGGGGAGCTGTTTTTT. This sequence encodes CASSQWGDNTGELFF.

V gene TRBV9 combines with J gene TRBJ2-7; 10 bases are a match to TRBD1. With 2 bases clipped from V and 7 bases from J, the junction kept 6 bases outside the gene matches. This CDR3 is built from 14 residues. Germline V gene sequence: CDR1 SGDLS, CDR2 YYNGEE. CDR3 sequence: CASSVGQGLGEQYF. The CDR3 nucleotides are TGTGCCAGCAGCGTGGGACAGGGGCTTGGGGAGCAGTACTTC.

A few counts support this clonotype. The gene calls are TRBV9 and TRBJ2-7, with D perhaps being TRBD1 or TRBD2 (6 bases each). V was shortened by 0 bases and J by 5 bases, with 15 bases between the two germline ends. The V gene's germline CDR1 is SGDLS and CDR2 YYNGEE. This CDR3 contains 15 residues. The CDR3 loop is CASSVEPGAKNEQYF. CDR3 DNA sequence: TGTGCCAGCAGCGTAGAGCCGGGGGCGAAGAACGAGCAGTACTTC.